The sequence of this TCR beta chain was determined in a study of blood T cell repertoires in COVID-19. Method: immunoSEQ multiplex PCR; TCRdb's copy keeps in-frame clones and lacks some. Seen here are roughly 250,000 clones, about 82% observed once, and the top ten hold 2% to 2.5%. Donors of Cohort 3 who recovered were those that had two negative PCRs, clearance, or symptom resolution. The length of the CDR3 is 13 residues. Germline-derived CDR1 and CDR2 are MNHEY and SVGAGI. Trimming stripped 2 bases from V and 8 bases from J, with 10 bases between. Sequencing input: PBMCs or T cells enriched from blood (not recorded which). This sequence joins TRBV6-5 and TRBJ1-5, with unresolved D. This sequence was found in a woman in her fifties or sixties who had recovered from COVID-19. In DNA form, the CDR3 reads TGTGCCAGCAGTTACAATATACACGAGCCCCAGCATTTT. Translation: CASSYNIHEPQHF.